This is a list of T cell receptor beta chains from one sample in a study of OX40 agonist ivuxolimab in advanced cancers. The table came from immunoSEQ multiplex PCR; TCRdb's copy has only in-frame clones and leaves some out. In the table there are 22,000 or so clones, approximately 91% of which are singletons. Sequenced material: CD4+ or CD8+ T cells sorted from blood, taken in a trial of the OX40 agonist ivuxolimab. Every receptor here comes from an adult with an advanced solid tumor such as melanoma, head and neck, liver or kidney cancer. The CDR3 runs from the conserved cysteine through the conserved F or W.

TRBV5-4	CASSLFGQGQMDYEQYF
TRBV29-1	CSVEGVRVLDGYTF
TRBV7-9	CASSLVLAGTYF
TRBV11-1	CASSLAMGNEQFF
TRBV7-9	CASSLVGRGRGEETQYF
TRBV5-4	CASSLDGEASGRVNEDTQYF
TRBV28	CASSKLTRTGTDTQYF
TRBV9	CASSVGGAGNNEQFF
TRBV7-8	CASSSGQDGYEQYF
TRBV5-5	CASSLATGLREPQHF
TRBV30	CAWSSGASVFNEQFF
TRBV4-3	CASSQAYNEQFF
TRBV7-8	CASSLRASGSLGSYNEQFF
TRBV9	CASSVAVGSYEQYF
TRBV5-6	CASSLGDADTQYF
TRBV4-2	CASSQDGTRQGYSYEQYF
TRBV9	CASNPSGTSMDEQFF
TRBV5-4	CASSVLAGSYEQYF
TRBV19	CASSIAGGAATNEKLFF
TRBV7-9	CASSLGTGELFF
TRBV14	CASSQDLAGWSQETQYF
TRBV7-7	CASSSDRADTQYF
TRBV4-3	CASSQGLAGLYEQYF
TRBV19	CASSKRTASNQPQHF
TRBV13	CASSSLGRRTDTQYF
TRBV11-2	CASSPEPGLAVTGELFF
TRBV9	CASSPEASSGNTIYF
TRBV7-3	CASSLTPISSYNEQFF
TRBV6-6	CASSYTEAGANEQFF
TRBV5-1	CASSRVGVGEQYF
TRBV6-5	CASSYDSRVETQYF
TRBV5-6	CASSFWGQADNQPQHF
TRBV6-6	CASSSIAGPVTDEQYF
TRBV27	CASGNREQYF
TRBV5-4	CASSSLGAEAFF
TRBV27	CASSFVTSGGADTQYF
TRBV2	CASSDRGSYNEQFF
TRBV13	CASSLGRKNTEAFF
TRBV30	CAWSTDRGSNQPQHF
TRBV7-9	CASSSGPLLAKNIQYF
TRBV7-3	CASSPGRTDTQYF
TRBV5-4	CASSFSGSVEQYF
TRBV30	CAWRGGSYNEQFF
TRBV28	CASSGPPTEAFF
TRBV5-4	CASSYGQGYYGYTF
TRBV7-9	CASSLVGRTNTGELFF
TRBV2	CASTTAMTRNTIYF
TRBV29-1	CSVRTVETYEQYF
TRBV4-1	CASSQDQGYEQYF
TRBV6-5	CASSWGGGFYEQYF
TRBV7-9	CASSLYGGHRRNTEAFF
TRBV18	CASSETGGNYGYTF
TRBV4-2	CASSQDLWTSGVEQYF
TRBV5-4	CASSLGGLAEETQYF
TRBV9	CASSVATGTPYNEQFF
TRBV2	CASSEVDQETQYF
TRBV10-3	CANRRANYGYTF